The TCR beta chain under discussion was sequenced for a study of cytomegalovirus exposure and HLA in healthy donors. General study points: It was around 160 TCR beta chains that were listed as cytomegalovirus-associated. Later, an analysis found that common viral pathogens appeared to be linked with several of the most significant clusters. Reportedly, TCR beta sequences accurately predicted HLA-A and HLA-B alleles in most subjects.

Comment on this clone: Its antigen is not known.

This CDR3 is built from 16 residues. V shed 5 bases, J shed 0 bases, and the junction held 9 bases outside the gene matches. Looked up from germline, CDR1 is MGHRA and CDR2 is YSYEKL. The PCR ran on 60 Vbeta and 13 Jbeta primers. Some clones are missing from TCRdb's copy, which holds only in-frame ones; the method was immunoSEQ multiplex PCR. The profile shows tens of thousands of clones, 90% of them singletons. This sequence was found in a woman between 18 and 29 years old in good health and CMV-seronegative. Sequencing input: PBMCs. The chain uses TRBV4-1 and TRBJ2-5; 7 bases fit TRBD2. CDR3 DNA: TGCGCCAGCAGCTTTGGACTAGAGTTGTACCAAGAGACCCAGTACTTC. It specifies CASSFGLELYQETQYF.